What follows are 20 T cell receptor beta chains derived from one specimen sequenced in a study of siplizumab effects on memory and regulatory T cells. Assay: immunoSEQ multiplex PCR; the TCRdb copy retains only in-frame clones and omits some. The table includes under 110,000 clones, over 90% detected once. The sample taken for sequencing was non-Treg CD4+ T cells sorted from blood. The source of these receptors is a human donor in good health.

This rearrangement joins TRBV30 to TRBJ1-1; D is undetermined. The V end was cut by 0 bases, the J end by 7 bases, with 15 bases between. CDR3 length equals 14 residues. Germline values: CDR1 GTSNPN, CDR2 SVGIG (reference sequence). The CDR3 here is CAWSVFVGNDEAFF. The CDR3, as DNA: TGTGCCTGGAGTGTATTTGTGGGGAACGATGAAGCTTTCTTT.

This chain links TRBV7-2 with TRBJ1-1; weak D call: TRBD1 (5 bases). The germline CDR1 and CDR2 sequences are SGHTA and FQGNSA. This CDR3 spans 13 amino acids. The V end was cut by 5 bases, the J end by 2 bases, with 9 bases between. In nucleotides, the CDR3 is TGTGCCAGCAGCCGGACACTAAACACTGAAGCTTTCTTT. The encoded protein is CASSRTLNTEAFF.

This chain joins TRBV5-4 and TRBJ2-3; 7 bases map to TRBD2. CDR1 and CDR2 (germline): SGHNT, YYREEE (reference sequence). V lost 6 bases to trimming and J lost 3 bases; unmatched junction nucleotides: 13. The CDR3 is 16 amino acids. The DNA for the CDR3 is TGTGCCAGCACCCCTTTGGGCGGGAGTCCGACAGATACGCAGTATTTT. Encoded protein: CASTPLGGSPTDTQYF.

The rearrangement links TRBV10-3 to TRBJ2-5; 12 positions agree with TRBD1. Germline CDR1 is ENHRY and CDR2 is SYGVKD. This CDR3 region has 15 residues. Trimming cost V 5 bases and J 4 bases; bases outside gene matches: 5. CDR3 in amino acids: CAISRDRGLTETQYF. In nucleotides, the CDR3 is TGTGCCATCAGTCGGGACAGGGGGCTCACAGAGACCCAGTACTTC.

The rearrangement links TRBV23-1 to TRBJ2-7; D uncertain. TRBV23-1 is identified as an open reading frame with a role that is uncertain. V was trimmed by 5 bases and J by 6 bases, leaving 17 bases between them. CDR3 length: 14 amino acids. CDR3 coding DNA: TGCGCCAGCAGTTTAAAAGGCGGTACCAGCGAGCAGTACTTC. It specifies CASSLKGGTSEQYF.

The CDR3 protein is CASSQPREWETQYF. CDR3 sequence (DNA): TGTGCCAGCAGCCAGCCCCGGGAGTGGGAGACCCAGTACTTC. The chain is built from TRBV7-9 and TRBJ2-5; D perhaps matches TRBD2 (6 bases). There are 14 residues in the CDR3. The germline CDR1 and CDR2 sequences are SEHNR and FQNEAQ (reference sequence). Trimming took off 5 bases at V and 5 bases at J, with 15 bases between the two ends.

This rearrangement joins TRBV4-2 to TRBJ2-7; D is tentatively TRBD1 or TRBD2 (5 bases each). The germline gives CDR1 LGHNA, CDR2 YNFKEQ. The CDR3 length is 15 residues. V was cut by 4 bases and J by 2 bases, with 15 bases left in between. CDR3 DNA sequence: TGTGCCAGCAGCCGGGACCGGGACGGACCCTACGAGCAGTACTTC. Encoded protein: CASSRDRDGPYEQYF.

In its sample, this clone was seen once. The chain joins TRBV5-8 to TRBJ2-7; unclear D gene. The V and J ends lost 0 bases and 4 bases respectively, with 5 bases between them. The V gene's germline CDR1 is SGHTS and CDR2 YDEGEE. The length of the CDR3 is 12 residues. CDR3 nucleotide sequence: TGTGCCAGCAGCTTGGTGGGATACGAGCAGTACTTC. Its protein product is CASSLVGYEQYF. Full variable domain (rest looked up from reference TRBV5-8 and TRBJ2-7): EAGVTQSPTHLIKTRGQQATLRCSPISGHTSVYWYQQALGLGLQFLLWYDEGEERNRGNFPPRFSGRQFPNYSSELNVNALELEDSALYLCASSLVGYEQYFGPGTRLTVT.

The V and J genes are TRBV5-1 and TRBJ1-1, with a possible D match to TRBD1 (6 bases). V was clipped by 0 bases and J by 5 bases, with 11 bases between them. Germline V CDR1 and CDR2: SGHRS, YFSETQ. The CDR3 loop spans 14 amino acids. CDR3 sequence (DNA): TGCGCCAGCAGCTTGGACAGGGCTGGGACTGAAGCTTTCTTT. It yields the protein CASSLDRAGTEAFF. Full variable domain (outside the CDR3, taken from reference TRBV5-1 and TRBJ1-1): KAGVTQTPRYLIKTRGQQVTLSCSPISGHRSVSWYQQTPGQGLQFLFEYFSETQRNKGNFPGRFSGRQFSNSRSEMNVSTLELGDSALYLCASSLDRAGTEAFFGQGTRLTVV.

This clone was seen just once. The rearrangement links TRBV6-5 to TRBJ1-1, with D possibly matching TRBD1 (5 bases). Germline assignment: CDR1 MNHEY and CDR2 SVGAGI. The CDR3 is 14 amino acids. V was pared by 0 bases and J by 6 bases, with 11 bases between. Here the CDR3 reads CASSYSRAGPEAFF. As DNA, the CDR3 is TGTGCCAGCAGTTACTCGAGGGCAGGGCCTGAAGCTTTCTTT.

This chain links TRBV18 with TRBJ2-1; D is possibly TRBD1 (6 bases). V was trimmed by 1 base and J by 6 bases, leaving 16 bases between them. Germline V gives CDR1 KGHSH, CDR2 LQKENI. This CDR3 comprises 16 residues. CDR3 in amino acids: CASSPRAGGGGNEQFF. The CDR3 bases are TGTGCCAGCTCACCACGAGCTGGGGGCGGCGGCAATGAGCAGTTCTTC.

This clone was counted only a few times. One end of the junction is discordant with germline, which a read error may explain. V usage is TRBV6-1 and J usage is TRBJ2-7; D possibly corresponds to TRBD1 (6 bases). The CDR3 length is 11 residues. Germline assignment: CDR1 MNHNS and CDR2 SASEGT. This CDR3 is CASSEGTGSDF. Here the CDR3 DNA reads TGTGCCAGCAGTGAAGGAACAGGGTCTGACTTC.

The chain combines TRBV11-3 with TRBJ2-7; TRBD2 agrees at 8 bases. The CDR3 is made up of 19 amino acids. Per the germline V gene, CDR1 is SGHNT and CDR2 is YENEEA. J gave up 3 bases and V 4 bases, and 20 bases lay outside the gene matches. The DNA for the CDR3 is TGTGCCAGCAGCTCTGGGACACTAACTAGCGGCGTGCGGCGCTACGAGCAGTACTTC. Its translation is CASSSGTLTSGVRRYEQYF. Variable domain in full (rest from reference TRBV11-3 and TRBJ2-7): EAGVVQSPRYKIIEKKQPVAFWCNPISGHNTLYWYLQNLGQGPELLIRYENEEAVDDSQLPKDRFSAERLKGVDSTLKIQPAELGDSAVYLCASSSGTLTSGVRRYEQYFGPGTRLTVT.

The chain combines TRBV4-1 with TRBJ2-7, with TRBD2 as a possible D gene (6 bases). V was clipped by 1 base and J by 0 bases, with 13 bases between them. The CDR3 covers 16 residues. Germline values: CDR1 MGHRA, CDR2 YSYEKL. CDR3 amino acids: CASSQAARGSSYEQYF. The DNA for the CDR3 is TGCGCCAGCAGCCAAGCAGCGCGGGGCAGCTCCTACGAGCAGTACTTC.

The chain couples TRBV30 to TRBJ2-7, with D hard to call. The V gene lost 3 bases and the J gene lost 7 bases, with 16 bases spanning the gap. This CDR3 is 13 amino acids long. Looked up from germline, CDR1 is GTSNPN and CDR2 is SVGIG (reference sequence). In nucleotides, the CDR3 is TGTGCCTGGAGGGCCGGGCCCTCAGAAGAGCAGTACTTC. Its protein product is CAWRAGPSEEQYF.

The V gene is TRBV19, the J gene TRBJ2-2; weak D call: TRBD2 (7 bases). CDR1 and CDR2 (germline): LNHDA, SQIVND (reference sequence). The ends were cut back, 1 base at V and 5 bases at J, with 11 bases in the middle. The CDR3 has 15 amino acids. CDR3 coding DNA: TGTGCCAGTAGTATAGGCCGGGGGGCGACCGGGGAGCTGTTTTTT. This translates into CASSIGRGATGELFF.

Written as DNA, the CDR3 is TGTGCCAGCGTCATAGGGACAGATGAATTTAGCTATGGCTACACCTTC. It encodes CASVIGTDEFSYGYTF. The J gene is TRBJ1-2, the V gene TRBV21-1; TRBD1 reflects the table's D call only, with no check against the DNA. TRBV21-1 is designated a pseudogene. The CDR3 extends over 16 amino acids.

The chain recombines TRBV7-3 with TRBJ2-7, with a possible D match to TRBD1 (6 bases). Between the trimmed V and J ends, which lost 2 bases and 2 bases, there was a span of 10 bases. Per germline, CDR1 SGHTA and CDR2 FQGTGA. CDR3 length equals 14 residues. CDR3 region: CASSLLGGAYEQYF. As DNA, the CDR3 is TGTGCCAGCAGCTTACTAGGGGGTGCCTACGAGCAGTACTTC.

The chain joins TRBV27 to TRBJ1-2; D gene uncertain. The CDR3 is 13 residues long. Trimming took off 0 bases at V and 3 bases at J, with 5 bases between the two ends. CDR1 MNHEY and CDR2 SMNVEV come from the germline V gene (reference sequence). The CDR3 region has the DNA TGTGCCAGCAGTTTATCCCCCGACTATGGCTACACCTTC. This codes for CASSLSPDYGYTF.

The V call is TRBV28, the J call TRBJ2-7, with D perhaps TRBD2 (5 bases). V was trimmed by 7 bases and J by 4 bases, leaving 17 bases between them. CDR3 size: 14 residues. Per germline, CDR1 MDHEN and CDR2 SYDVKM. The CDR3 reads CASTVFTGGYEQYF. In nucleotides, the CDR3 is TGTGCCAGCACGGTTTTCACGGGCGGGTACGAGCAGTACTTC. Drawing the rest from reference TRBV28 and TRBJ2-7, the complete variable domain is DVKVTQSSRYLVKRTGEKVFLECVQDMDHENMFWYRQDPGLGLRLIYFSYDVKMKEKGDIPEGYSVSREKKERFSLILESASTNQTSMYLCASTVFTGGYEQYFGPGTRLTVT.